Each of the 15 T cell receptor beta chains below was sequenced from the same sample in a study of cytomegalovirus exposure and HLA in healthy donors. The PCR employed 60 Vbeta primers together with 13 Jbeta primers. Repertoires were generated with immunoSEQ multiplex PCR, while TCRdb's copy carries only in-frame clones and drops some. The sample carries roughly 200,000 clones, 73% recorded once. Sequenced sample: PBMCs. Receptors were obtained from a woman aged 30 to 39 in good health and CMV-seronegative.

This sequence joins TRBV5-4 and TRBJ1-4; 11 bases are a match to TRBD1. Unmatched junction bases numbered 5, after V lost 3 bases and J lost 7 bases. Germline CDR1 and CDR2: SGHNT and YYREEE (reference sequence). This CDR3 has 15 amino acids. The CDR3: CASSSWTGGGEKLFF. Here the CDR3 DNA reads TGTGCCAGCAGCTCGTGGACAGGGGGCGGTGAAAAACTGTTTTTT.

The J gene is TRBJ1-4, the V gene TRBV15, with no clear D. The CDR3 runs 16 residues. V dropped 1 base and J dropped 1 base, with 10 bases sitting between them. CDR1 and CDR2 from the germline V gene are LNHNV and YYDKDF (reference sequence). The CDR3 nucleotides are TGTGCCACCAGCAGAGGCCGGGTAGGAACTAATGAAAAACTGTTTTTT. As protein: CATSRGRVGTNEKLFF.

The chain couples TRBV7-8 to TRBJ1-1; possible D gene TRBD1, 5 bases. Germline loops: CDR1 SGHVS, CDR2 FQNEAQ. With 2 bases removed from V and 1 base from J, the gap between germline ends came to 11 bases. The CDR3 runs 15 residues. For the CDR3, the DNA is TGTGCCAGCAGCTTAAGCGGGGGGACGAACACTGAAGCTTTCTTT. Translating it yields CASSLSGGTNTEAFF. Supplemented by reference TRBV7-8 and TRBJ1-1, the full variable domain reads GAGVSQSPRYKVAKRGQDVALRCDPISGHVSLFWYQQALGQGPEFLTYFQNEAQLDKSGLPSDRFFAERPEGSVSTLKIQRTQQEDSAVYLCASSLSGGTNTEAFFGQGTRLTVV.

The rearrangement links TRBV20-1 to TRBJ2-1; a possible D gene is TRBD1 (5 bases). The V end was cut by 7 bases, the J end by 9 bases, with 13 bases between. The CDR3 covers 11 residues. Per germline, CDR1 DFQATT and CDR2 SNEGSKA (reference sequence). The CDR3 region is CSVETVLEQFF. CDR3 nucleotide sequence: TGCAGTGTCGAGACAGTCCTTGAGCAGTTCTTC.

This chain uses TRBV27 with TRBJ2-6; TRBD1 matches at 7 bases. The CDR3 has 16 amino acids. The junction had 3 bases not matched to a gene; V was cut back by 4 bases and J by 0 bases. Looked up from germline, CDR1 is MNHEY and CDR2 is SMNVEV (reference sequence). The DNA for the CDR3 is TGTGCCAGCAGTTCGACAGGGAGCTCTGGGGCCAACGTCCTGACTTTC. It codes for CASSSTGSSGANVLTF.

The J gene is TRBJ2-5, the V gene TRBV25-1, with unresolved D. Germline CDR1 MGHDK, CDR2 SYGVNS. The CDR3 sequence is 13 residues long. Trimming took off 3 bases at V and 2 bases at J, with 7 bases between the two ends. The DNA for the CDR3 is TGTGCCAGCAGTGATTTCAATCAAGAGACCCAGTACTTC. Translated: CASSDFNQETQYF.

The chain recombines TRBV4-2 with TRBJ2-3; TRBD2 matches 8 bases. CDR3 size: 17 residues. The ends lost 0 bases at V and 4 bases at J; junction bases unmatched: 9. Germline assignment: CDR1 LGHNA and CDR2 YNFKEQ. The chain's CDR3 is CASSQDGGLAGSDTQYF. CDR3 DNA: TGTGCCAGCAGCCAAGATGGAGGGCTAGCGGGTTCAGATACGCAGTATTTT.

The J gene is TRBJ2-2, the V gene TRBV5-1; 8 bases fit TRBD1. The CDR3 loop spans 15 amino acids. Trimming removed 2 bases from V and 1 base from J; junction bases left unmatched: 1. From germline, CDR1 is SGHRS and CDR2 YFSETQ. The CDR3 protein is CASSFDRGNTGELFF. CDR3 in DNA: TGCGCCAGCAGCTTCGACAGGGGGAACACCGGGGAGCTGTTTTTT.

V is TRBV9 and J is TRBJ2-5, with TRBD1 matching over 11 bases. CDR1 is SGDLS, CDR2 YYNGEE, per germline. CDR3 length: 15 residues. Trimming cost V 4 bases and J 4 bases; bases outside gene matches: 6. CDR3 in amino acids: CASSPGQGAGETQYF. CDR3 bases: TGTGCCAGCAGCCCCGGACAGGGGGCAGGAGAGACCCAGTACTTC. Full variable domain (rest looked up from reference TRBV9 and TRBJ2-5): DSGVTQTPKHLITATGQRVTLRCSPRSGDLSVYWYQQSLDQGLQFLIQYYNGEERAKGNILERFSAQQFPDLHSELNLSSLELGDSALYFCASSPGQGAGETQYFGPGTRLLVL.

The J gene is TRBJ1-2, the V gene TRBV18; no reliable D call. The ends were cut back, 2 bases at V and 8 bases at J, with 15 bases in the middle. This CDR3 spans 14 amino acids. Germline lookup yields CDR1 KGHSH and CDR2 LQKENI. CDR3 sequence (DNA): TGTGCCAGCTCACCAGTCGGGGAGCGTTACGGCTACACCTTC. Translation gives CASSPVGERYGYTF. Variable domain in full (rest from reference TRBV18 and TRBJ1-2): NAGVMQNPRHLVRRRGQEARLRCSPMKGHSHVYWYRQLPEEGLKFMVYLQKENIIDESGMPKERFSAEFPKEGPSILRIQQVVRGDSAAYFCASSPVGERYGYTFGSGTRLTVV.

The rearrangement links TRBV30 to TRBJ1-1, with 10 nucleotides matching TRBD1. Germline V CDR1 and CDR2: GTSNPN, SVGIG (reference sequence). V gave up 0 bases and J gave up 4 bases; unmatched junction bases: 2. The CDR3 is 14 amino acids. The CDR3 is CAWSVTGGFTEAFF. The CDR3 coding sequence is TGTGCCTGGAGTGTGACAGGGGGCTTCACTGAAGCTTTCTTT.

This clone was found once. The rearrangement uses TRBV2 and TRBJ2-7; 9 bases align to TRBD2. V shed 4 bases, J shed 6 bases, and the junction held 10 bases outside the gene matches. The CDR3 totals 15 residues. The germline gives CDR1 SNHLY, CDR2 FYNNEI. CDR3 loop: CASSGLAGAGGEQYF. For the CDR3, the DNA is TGTGCCAGCAGTGGATTAGCGGGAGCAGGAGGCGAGCAGTACTTC.

On this clone: The same CDR3 arises from other DNA sequences in this sample as well. The V gene is TRBV6-1, the J gene TRBJ2-3, with 12 bases that match TRBD2. The CDR3 has 15 amino acids. V was clipped by 2 bases and J by 6 bases; unmatched bases: 3. CDR1 and CDR2 from the germline V gene are MNHNS and SASEGT. CDR3 sequence reads: CASSELAGGPDTQYF. The CDR3 DNA follows: TGTGCCAGCAGTGAACTAGCGGGGGGGCCTGATACGCAGTATTTT.

V is TRBV5-4 and J is TRBJ2-5; 10 bases agree with TRBD2. The CDR3 totals 16 residues. The germline V gene has CDR1 SGHNT and CDR2 YYREEE (reference sequence). V dropped 0 bases and J dropped 4; count of bases not matched to a gene: 6. The CDR3 nucleotides read TGTGCCAGCAGCTTGGGGCCTAGCGGGGGAATAGAGACCCAGTACTTC. Its translation: CASSLGPSGGIETQYF.

This clone appeared once. The J gene is TRBJ1-1, the V gene TRBV13; D is unclear. V gave up 8 bases and J gave up 5 bases, with 15 bases separating them. This CDR3 is built from 13 residues. Germline V lookup: CDR1 PRHDT, CDR2 FYEKMQ (reference sequence). DNA for the CDR3: TGTGCCAGCGGGCAGGAACATCGGACTGAAGCTTTCTTT. This gives the protein CASGQEHRTEAFF. The entire variable domain, with the rest obtained from reference TRBV13 and TRBJ1-1, is as follows: AAGVIQSPRHLIKEKRETATLKCYPIPRHDTVYWYQQGPGQDPQFLISFYEKMQSDKGSIPDRFSAQQFSDYHSELNMSSLELGDSALYFCASGQEHRTEAFFGQGTRLTVV.